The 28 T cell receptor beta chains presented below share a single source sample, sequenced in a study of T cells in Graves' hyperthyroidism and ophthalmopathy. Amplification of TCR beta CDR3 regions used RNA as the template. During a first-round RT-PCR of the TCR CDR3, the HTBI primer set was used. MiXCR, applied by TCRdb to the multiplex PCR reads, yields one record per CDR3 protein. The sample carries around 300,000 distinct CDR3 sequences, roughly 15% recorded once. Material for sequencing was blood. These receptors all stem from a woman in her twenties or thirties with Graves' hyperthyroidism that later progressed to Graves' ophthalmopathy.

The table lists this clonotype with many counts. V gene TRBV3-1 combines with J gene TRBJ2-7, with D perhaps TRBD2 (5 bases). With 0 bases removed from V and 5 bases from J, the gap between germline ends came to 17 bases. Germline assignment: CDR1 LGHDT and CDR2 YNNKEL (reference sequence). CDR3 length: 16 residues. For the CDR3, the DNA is TGTGCCAGCAGCCAAGACCTAGCCACGGGATCGAACGAGCAGTACTTC. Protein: CASSQDLATGSNEQYF.

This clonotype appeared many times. The CDR3 loop is CASSVPGGWQPQHF. Here the CDR3 DNA reads TGTGCCAGCAGTGTCCCAGGGGGTTGGCAGCCCCAGCATTTT. This rearrangement joins TRBV12-3 or TRBV12-4 to TRBJ1-5; 7 bases fit TRBD1. V lost 5 bases to trimming and J lost 7 bases; unmatched junction nucleotides: 8. This CDR3 spans 14 amino acids.

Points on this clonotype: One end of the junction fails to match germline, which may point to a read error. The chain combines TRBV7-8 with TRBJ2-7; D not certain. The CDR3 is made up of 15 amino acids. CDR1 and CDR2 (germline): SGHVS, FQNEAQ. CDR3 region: CANSLKPFSAYEQYF. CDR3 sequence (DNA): TGTGCCAACAGCTTAAAGCCGTTTTCCGCCTACGAGCAGTACTTC.

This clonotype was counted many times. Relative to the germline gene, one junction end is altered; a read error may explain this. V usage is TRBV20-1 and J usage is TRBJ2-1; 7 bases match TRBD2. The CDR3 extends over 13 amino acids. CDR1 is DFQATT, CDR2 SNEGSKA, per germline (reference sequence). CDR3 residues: CSARGLGTNEQFF. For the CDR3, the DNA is TGCAGTGCCAGAGGACTAGGCACGAATGAGCAGTTCTTC.

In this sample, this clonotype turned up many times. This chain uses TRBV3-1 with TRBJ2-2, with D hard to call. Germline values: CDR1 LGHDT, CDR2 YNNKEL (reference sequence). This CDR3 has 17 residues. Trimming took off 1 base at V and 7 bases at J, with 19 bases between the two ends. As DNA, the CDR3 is TGTGCCAGCAGCCAAGTTTCCCAGTATAGTGGGAACGGGGAGCTGTTTTTT. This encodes CASSQVSQYSGNGELFF.

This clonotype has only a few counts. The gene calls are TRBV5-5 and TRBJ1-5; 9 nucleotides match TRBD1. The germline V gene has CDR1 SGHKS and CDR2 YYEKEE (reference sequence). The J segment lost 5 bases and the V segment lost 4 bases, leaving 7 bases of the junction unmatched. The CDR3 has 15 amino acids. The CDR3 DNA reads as TGTGCCAGCAGCATCGGGACAGGGCCCGATCAGCCCCAGCATTTT. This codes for CASSIGTGPDQPQHF.

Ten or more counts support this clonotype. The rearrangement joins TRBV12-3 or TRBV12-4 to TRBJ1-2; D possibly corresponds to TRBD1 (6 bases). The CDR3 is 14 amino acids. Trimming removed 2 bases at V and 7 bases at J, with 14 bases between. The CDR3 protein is CASSLSPGAGGYTF. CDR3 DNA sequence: TGTGCCAGCAGTTTATCTCCAGGGGCGGGTGGCTACACCTTC.

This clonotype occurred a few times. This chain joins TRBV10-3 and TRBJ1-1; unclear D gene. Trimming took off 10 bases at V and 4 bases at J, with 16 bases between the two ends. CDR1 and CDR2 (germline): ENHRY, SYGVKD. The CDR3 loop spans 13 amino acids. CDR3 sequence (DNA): TGTGCCACCAGCCCGGTCGAGGGCACTGAAGCTTTCTTT. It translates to CATSPVEGTEAFF.

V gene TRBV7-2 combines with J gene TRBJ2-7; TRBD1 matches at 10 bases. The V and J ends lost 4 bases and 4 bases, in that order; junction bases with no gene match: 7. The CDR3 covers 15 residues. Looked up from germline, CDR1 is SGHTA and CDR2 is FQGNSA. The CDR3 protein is CASSSPDRGDYEQYF. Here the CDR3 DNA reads TGTGCCAGCAGCTCCCCGGACAGGGGGGATTACGAGCAGTACTTC.

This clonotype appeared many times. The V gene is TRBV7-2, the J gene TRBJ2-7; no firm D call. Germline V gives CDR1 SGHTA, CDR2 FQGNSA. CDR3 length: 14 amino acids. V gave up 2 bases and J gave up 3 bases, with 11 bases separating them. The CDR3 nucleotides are TGTGCCAGCAGCTTATCTTTAGCTCTCTACGAGCAGTACTTC. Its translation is CASSLSLALYEQYF.

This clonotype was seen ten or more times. This CDR3 reads CASSVPYGAGELFF. CDR3 sequence (DNA): TGTGCCAGCAGCGTACCCTACGGTGCGGGGGAGCTGTTTTTT. The chain joins TRBV27 to TRBJ2-2; D remains unclear. Germline-derived CDR1 and CDR2 are MNHEY and SMNVEV (reference sequence). The CDR3 is 14 residues long. V was clipped by 6 bases and J by 8 bases, with 16 bases between them.

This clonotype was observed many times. The CDR3 spells CASSSLRTLYEQYF. CDR3 sequence (DNA): TGTGCCAGCAGTTCTCTTCGAACACTATACGAGCAGTACTTC. The J gene is TRBJ2-7, the V gene TRBV28; D gene uncertain. V lost 4 bases to trimming and J lost 4 bases, with 14 bases between them. Germline V gene sequence: CDR1 MDHEN, CDR2 SYDVKM. This CDR3 is 14 amino acids long.

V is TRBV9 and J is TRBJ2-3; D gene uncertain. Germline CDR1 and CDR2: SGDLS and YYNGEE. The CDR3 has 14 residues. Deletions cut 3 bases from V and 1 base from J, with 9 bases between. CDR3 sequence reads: CASSAGLGTDTQYF. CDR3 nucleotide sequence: TGTGCCAGCAGCGCCGGGCTCGGCACAGATACGCAGTATTTT. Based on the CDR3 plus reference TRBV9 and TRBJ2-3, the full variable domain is DSGVTQTPKHLITATGQRVTLRCSPRSGDLSVYWYQQSLDQGLQFLIQYYNGEERAKGNILERFSAQQFPDLHSELNLSSLELGDSALYFCASSAGLGTDTQYFGPGTRLTVL.

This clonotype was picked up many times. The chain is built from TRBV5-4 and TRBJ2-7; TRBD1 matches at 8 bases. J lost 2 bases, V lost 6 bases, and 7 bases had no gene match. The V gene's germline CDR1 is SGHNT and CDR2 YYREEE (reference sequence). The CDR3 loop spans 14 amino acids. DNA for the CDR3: TGTGCCAGCACCCGGGGACAGGATGCCTACGAGCAGTACTTC. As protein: CASTRGQDAYEQYF. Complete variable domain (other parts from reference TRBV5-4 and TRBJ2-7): ETGVTQSPTHLIKTRGQQVTLRCSSQSGHNTVSWYQQALGQGPQFIFQYYREEENGRGNFPPRFSGLQFPNYSSELNVNALELDDSALYLCASTRGQDAYEQYFGPGTRLTVT.

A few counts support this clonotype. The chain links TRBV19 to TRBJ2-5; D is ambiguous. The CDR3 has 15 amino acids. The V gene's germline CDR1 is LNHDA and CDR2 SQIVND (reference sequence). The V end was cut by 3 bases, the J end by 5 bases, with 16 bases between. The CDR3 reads CASSMAARVPETQYF. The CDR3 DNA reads TGTGCCAGTAGTATGGCCGCTAGGGTGCCCGAGACCCAGTACTTC. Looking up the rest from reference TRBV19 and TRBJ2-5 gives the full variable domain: DGGITQSPKYLFRKEGQNVTLSCEQNLNHDAMYWYRQDPGQGLRLIYYSQIVNDFQKGDIAEGYSVSREKKESFPLTVTSAQKNPTAFYLCASSMAARVPETQYFGPGTRLLVL.

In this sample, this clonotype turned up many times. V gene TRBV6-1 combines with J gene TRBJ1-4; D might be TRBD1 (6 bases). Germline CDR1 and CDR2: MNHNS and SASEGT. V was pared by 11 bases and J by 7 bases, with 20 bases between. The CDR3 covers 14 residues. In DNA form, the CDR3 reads TGTGCCGCAGAGCCTGGGCAGGGGACTGAAAAACTGTTTTTT. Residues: CAAEPGQGTEKLFF.

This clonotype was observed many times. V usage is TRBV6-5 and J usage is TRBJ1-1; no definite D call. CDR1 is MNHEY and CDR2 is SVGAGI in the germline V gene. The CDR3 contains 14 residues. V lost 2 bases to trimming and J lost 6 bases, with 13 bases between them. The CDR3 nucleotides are TGTGCCAGCAGTTACACGTCTGGGATCGCTGAAGCTTTCTTT. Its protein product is CASSYTSGIAEAFF.

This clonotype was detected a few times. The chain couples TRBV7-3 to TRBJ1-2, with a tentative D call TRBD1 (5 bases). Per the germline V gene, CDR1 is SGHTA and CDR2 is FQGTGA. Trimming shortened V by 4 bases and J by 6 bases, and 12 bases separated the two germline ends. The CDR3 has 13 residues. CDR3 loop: CASSYPGGDGYTF. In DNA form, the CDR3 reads TGTGCCAGCAGCTACCCGGGGGGGGATGGCTACACCTTC.

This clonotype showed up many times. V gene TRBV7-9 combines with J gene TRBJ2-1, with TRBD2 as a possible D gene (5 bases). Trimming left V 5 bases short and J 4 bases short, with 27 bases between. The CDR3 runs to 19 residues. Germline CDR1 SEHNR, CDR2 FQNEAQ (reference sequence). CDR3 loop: CASSPPHGEVGVRYNEQFF. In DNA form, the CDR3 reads TGTGCCAGCAGCCCCCCTCACGGGGAAGTTGGGGTCAGATACAATGAGCAGTTCTTC.

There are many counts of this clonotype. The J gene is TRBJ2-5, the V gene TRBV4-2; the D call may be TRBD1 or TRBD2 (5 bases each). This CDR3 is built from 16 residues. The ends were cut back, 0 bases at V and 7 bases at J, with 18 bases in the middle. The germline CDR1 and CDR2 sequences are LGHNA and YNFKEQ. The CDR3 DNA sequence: TGTGCCAGCAGCCAAGAACCTGGGACGGAAAAAGGGACCCAGTACTTC. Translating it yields CASSQEPGTEKGTQYF.

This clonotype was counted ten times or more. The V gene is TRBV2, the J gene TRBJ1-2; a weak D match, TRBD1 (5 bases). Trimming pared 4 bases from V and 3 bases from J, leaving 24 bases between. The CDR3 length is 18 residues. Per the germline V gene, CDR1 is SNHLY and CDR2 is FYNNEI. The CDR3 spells CASSGEPGRVLVDYGYTF. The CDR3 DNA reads TGTGCCAGCAGTGGAGAGCCCGGCAGGGTATTGGTAGACTATGGCTACACCTTC.

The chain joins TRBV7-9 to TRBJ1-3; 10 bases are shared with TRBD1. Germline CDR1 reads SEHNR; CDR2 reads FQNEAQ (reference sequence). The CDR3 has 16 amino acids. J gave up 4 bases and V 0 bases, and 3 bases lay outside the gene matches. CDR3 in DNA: TGTGCCAGCAGCTTAGCGGACAGGGGGGTCGGAAACACCATATATTTT. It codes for CASSLADRGVGNTIYF.

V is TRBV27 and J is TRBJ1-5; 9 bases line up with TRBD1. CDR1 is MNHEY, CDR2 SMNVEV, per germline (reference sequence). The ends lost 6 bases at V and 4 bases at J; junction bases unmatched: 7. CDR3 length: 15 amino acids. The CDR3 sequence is CASRQGGQGNQPQHF. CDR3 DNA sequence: TGTGCCAGCAGACAGGGGGGACAGGGTAATCAGCCCCAGCATTTT.

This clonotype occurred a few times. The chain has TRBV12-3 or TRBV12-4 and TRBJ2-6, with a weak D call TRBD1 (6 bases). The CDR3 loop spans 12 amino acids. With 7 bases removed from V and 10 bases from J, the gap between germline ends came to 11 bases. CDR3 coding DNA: TGTGCCAGCACCGAAGGGGGTAACGTCCTGACTTTC. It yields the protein CASTEGGNVLTF.

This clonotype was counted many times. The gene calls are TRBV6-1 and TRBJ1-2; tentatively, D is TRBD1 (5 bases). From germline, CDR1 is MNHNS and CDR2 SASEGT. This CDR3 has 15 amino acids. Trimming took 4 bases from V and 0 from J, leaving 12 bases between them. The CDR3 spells CASSGETASNYGYTF. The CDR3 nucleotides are TGTGCCAGCAGTGGAGAGACAGCTTCTAACTATGGCTACACCTTC.

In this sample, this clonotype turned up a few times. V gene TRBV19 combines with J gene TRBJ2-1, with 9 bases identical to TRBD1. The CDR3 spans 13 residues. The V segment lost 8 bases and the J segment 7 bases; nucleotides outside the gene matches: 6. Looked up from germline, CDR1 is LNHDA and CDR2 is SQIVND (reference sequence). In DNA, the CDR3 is TGTGCCAGTGGGACAGGGCTTGCAAATGAGCAGTTCTTC. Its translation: CASGTGLANEQFF.

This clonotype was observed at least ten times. This CDR3 reads CASSFSRDRSYNEQFF. As DNA, the CDR3 is TGTGCCAGCAGCTTTTCCCGGGACAGGTCATACAATGAGCAGTTCTTC. This chain joins TRBV5-5 and TRBJ2-1, with 8 bases that match TRBD1. CDR3 length: 16 amino acids. Germline-derived CDR1 and CDR2 are SGHKS and YYEKEE (reference sequence). The ends lost 2 bases at V and 4 bases at J; junction bases unmatched: 8. The full variable domain, with the rest looked up from reference TRBV5-5 and TRBJ2-1, is DAGVTQSPTHLIKTRGQQVTLRCSPISGHKSVSWYQQVLGQGPQFIFQYYEKEERGRGNFPDRFSARQFPNYSSELNVNALLLGDSALYLCASSFSRDRSYNEQFFGPGTRLTVL.

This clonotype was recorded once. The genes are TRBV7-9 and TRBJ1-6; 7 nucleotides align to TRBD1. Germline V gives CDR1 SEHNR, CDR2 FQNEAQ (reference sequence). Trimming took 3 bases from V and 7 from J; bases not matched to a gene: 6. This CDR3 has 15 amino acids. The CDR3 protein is CASSFFRDRNSPLHF. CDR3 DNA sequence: TGTGCCAGCAGCTTCTTTAGGGACAGAAATTCACCCCTCCACTTT.